Below, 17 T cell receptor beta chains from the same sample are listed, as sequenced in a study of tumor-infiltrating lymphocytes in oesophageal squamous cell carcinoma. TCRdb redid the calling of the PCR reads with MiXCR, one entry per CDR3 protein. The sample lists 18,000 or so distinct CDR3 sequences, less than 45% seen once, with about 14% in the top ten. The sequenced material came from normal esophageal tissue next to the tumor. Every receptor here comes from a male donor with esophageal squamous cell carcinoma.

This clonotype was counted once. The chain combines TRBV18 with TRBJ1-4, with 9 bases fitting TRBD1. This CDR3 has 14 residues. Germline CDR1 reads KGHSH; CDR2 reads LQKENI. V trimming: 3 bases; J trimming: 6 bases; junction bases outside the gene matches: 2. The CDR3 region is CASSPRQGDEKLFF. CDR3 bases: TGTGCCAGCTCACCTCGACAGGGGGATGAAAAACTGTTTTTT.

This clonotype is judged medium-sized. V usage is TRBV6-1 and J usage is TRBJ2-7, with D tentatively TRBD1 (6 bases). This CDR3 is built from 14 residues. The germline gives CDR1 MNHNS, CDR2 SASEGT. V was cut by 5 bases and J by 7 bases, with 18 bases left in between. This CDR3 reads CASSLGGSLEEQYF. The CDR3 DNA follows: TGTGCCAGCAGTCTAGGGGGTTCCCTGGAAGAGCAGTACTTC.

By sample fraction, this clonotype is medium-sized. The V call is TRBV11-2, the J call TRBJ2-3; TRBD1 matches at 7 bases. Looked up from germline, CDR1 is SGHAT and CDR2 is FQNNGV. The CDR3 spans 13 residues. V shed 11 bases and J 3 bases; nucleotides not matched to a gene: 8. CDR3: CACRQGSTDTQYF. DNA for the CDR3: TGTGCCTGTAGACAGGGTTCTACAGATACGCAGTATTTT.

This clonotype was seen repeatedly, ten times or more. The chain uses TRBV27 and TRBJ1-1; no firm D call. CDR3 length: 14 amino acids. Deletions cut 5 bases from V and 7 bases from J, with 17 bases between. Germline V gives CDR1 MNHEY, CDR2 SMNVEV (reference sequence). CDR3 bases: TGTGCCAGCAGTCCGAGCCTACAGAGGCTTGAAGCTTTCTTT. It encodes CASSPSLQRLEAFF.

V gene TRBV10-3 combines with J gene TRBJ2-5, with D unresolved. Trimming removed 3 bases at V and 3 bases at J, with 5 bases between. The CDR3 totals 12 residues. CDR1 and CDR2 (germline): ENHRY, SYGVKD. The CDR3 region is CAISDREETQYF. The DNA for the CDR3 is TGTGCCATCAGTGATCGGGAAGAGACCCAGTACTTC.

To note about this clonotype: The germline gene is not matched at one end of the junction; a read error may be the cause. The gene calls are TRBV7-2 and TRBJ2-5; TRBD1 agrees at 10 bases. CDR1 is SGHTA and CDR2 is FQGNSA in the germline V gene. This CDR3 contains 15 residues. The CDR3 sequence is CASSRQGASNSPLHF. CDR3 sequence (DNA): TGTGCCAGCAGCCGACAGGGGGCCAGTAATTCACCCCTCCACTTC. Supplemented by reference TRBV7-2 and TRBJ2-5, the full variable domain reads GAGVSQSPSNKVTEKGKDVELRCDPISGHTALYWYRQSLGQGLEFLIYFQGNSAPDKSGLPSDRFSAERTGGSVSTLTIQRTQQEDSAVYLCASSRQGASNSPLHFGPGTRLLVL.

This clonotype was counted between two and nine times. Germline is not matched at one junction end, which may reflect a read error. CDR3: CASSLAAQPREQYF. The CDR3 DNA sequence: TGCGCCAGCAGCTTGGCCGCCCAGCCCCGGGAGCAGTACTTC. The chain links TRBV5-4 to TRBJ2-5, with D perhaps TRBD2 (6 bases). In germline, CDR1 is SGHNT, CDR2 YYREEE (reference sequence). This CDR3 contains 14 residues.

The sample holds a few counts of this clonotype. In nucleotides, the CDR3 is TGTGCCAGCAGTCCCGGACAGGGGGAAGGCTACACCTTC. Protein sequence: CASSPGQGEGYTF. This chain links TRBV7-6 with TRBJ1-2; the match to TRBD1 covers 10 bases. In germline, CDR1 is SGHVS, CDR2 FNYEAQ. The V gene end was trimmed by 6 bases and the J gene end by 8 bases; junction bases not matched to a gene: 6. The CDR3 extends over 13 amino acids.

This clonotype was seen repeatedly, ten times or more. The chain joins TRBV12-3 or TRBV12-4 to TRBJ1-5; D gene uncertain. Trimming stripped 6 bases from V and 9 bases from J, with 15 bases between. The CDR3 covers 13 residues. The CDR3 protein is CASSRDREGPQHF. The CDR3 coding sequence is TGTGCCAGCAGCCGGGATCGAGAGGGGCCCCAGCATTTT.

Ten or more counts support this clonotype. This sequence joins TRBV6-4 and TRBJ2-1, with TRBD2 identical over 7 bases. Germline-derived CDR1 and CDR2 are MRHNA and SNTAGT. There are 15 residues in the CDR3. Trimming cost V 6 bases and J 4 bases; bases outside gene matches: 9. The CDR3 protein is CASSPSSGPYNEQFF. As DNA, the CDR3 is TGTGCCAGCAGCCCCTCTAGCGGACCATACAATGAGCAGTTCTTC.

This clonotype was picked up many times. This chain uses TRBV5-6 with TRBJ2-3, with 7 bases lining up with TRBD1. Per the germline V gene, CDR1 is SGHDT and CDR2 is YYEEEE. The J segment lost 0 bases and the V segment lost 1 base, leaving 5 bases of the junction unmatched. This CDR3 is 16 amino acids long. The CDR3 DNA follows: TGTGCCAGCAGCTTGACGCCGGGACAGAGCACAGATACGCAGTATTTT. It yields the protein CASSLTPGQSTDTQYF.

This clonotype was counted at least ten times. The chain employs TRBV7-2 and TRBJ2-7; D possibly corresponds to TRBD1 (5 bases). The V and J ends lost 8 bases and 7 bases respectively, with 18 bases between them. This CDR3 is built from 13 residues. Germline V CDR1 and CDR2: SGHTA, FQGNSA. The chain's CDR3 is CASGPRLGDEQYF. The CDR3, as DNA: TGTGCCAGCGGCCCGAGGTTAGGGGATGAGCAGTACTTC.

The sample holds a few counts of this clonotype. This rearrangement joins TRBV6-2 or TRBV6-3 to TRBJ2-7; tentatively, D is TRBD2 (5 bases). CDR1 is MNHEY, CDR2 SVGEGT, per germline. V was pared by 2 bases and J by 7 bases, with 24 bases between. CDR3 length: 17 residues. This CDR3 reads CASSYALLAGSYNEQYF. DNA for the CDR3: TGTGCCAGCAGTTACGCCTTGCTAGCAGGTTCCTACAATGAGCAGTACTTC.

The chain couples TRBV9 to TRBJ2-1; 9 bases are a match to TRBD1. The DNA matches TRBJ2-7 better at its end, which makes the J call doubtful. Per the germline V gene, CDR1 is SGDLS and CDR2 is YYNGEE. The CDR3 runs to 13 residues. CDR3 loop: CASLRDRVYEQYF. For the CDR3, the DNA is TGTGCCAGCCTCCGGGACAGGGTCTACGAGCAGTACTTC.

This chain connects TRBV7-2 to TRBJ2-5; TRBD2 aligns across 8 bases. Germline values: CDR1 SGHTA, CDR2 FQGNSA. The CDR3 is 15 residues long. Trimming removed 5 bases from V and 11 bases from J; junction bases left unmatched: 16. Here the CDR3 reads CASSGYGTRGIEQYF. The CDR3 DNA reads as TGTGCCAGCAGCGGTTACGGGACTAGAGGCATAGAGCAGTACTTC.

This clonotype was observed at least ten times. The rearrangement uses TRBV6-1 and TRBJ2-2; TRBD2 aligns across 13 bases. The V segment lost 8 bases and the J segment 3 bases; nucleotides outside the gene matches: 6. The CDR3 sequence is 16 residues long. Germline V lookup: CDR1 MNHNS, CDR2 SASEGT. In nucleotides, the CDR3 is TGTGCCAGCCGACTTGGACTAGCGGGAGACACCGGGGAGCTGTTTTTT. Translation: CASRLGLAGDTGELFF.

This clonotype was seen many times. The chain carries TRBV6-1 and TRBJ2-7, with TRBD2 identical over 7 bases. CDR3 length: 14 residues. J gave up 0 bases and V 5 bases, and 4 bases lay outside the gene matches. Germline lookup yields CDR1 MNHNS and CDR2 SASEGT. CDR3 in amino acids: CASSWREHSYEQYF. CDR3 nucleotides: TGTGCCAGCAGTTGGCGGGAGCACTCCTACGAGCAGTACTTC.